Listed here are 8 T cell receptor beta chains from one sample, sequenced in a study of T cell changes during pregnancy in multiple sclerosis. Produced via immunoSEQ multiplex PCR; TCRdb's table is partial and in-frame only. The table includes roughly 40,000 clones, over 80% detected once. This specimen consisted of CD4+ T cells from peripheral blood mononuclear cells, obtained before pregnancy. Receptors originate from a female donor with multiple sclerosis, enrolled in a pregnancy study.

For the CDR3, the DNA is TGTGCCAGCAGCCAGAACAGGGGCGGAAATTATGGCTACACCTTC. This sequence encodes CASSQNRGGNYGYTF. J is TRBJ1-2 and V is TRBV14; 7 nucleotides match TRBD1. Looked up from germline, CDR1 is SGHDN and CDR2 is FVKESK. This CDR3 has 15 amino acids. Losses at the gene ends were 3 bases for V and 5 bases for J; bases not matched to a gene: 9.

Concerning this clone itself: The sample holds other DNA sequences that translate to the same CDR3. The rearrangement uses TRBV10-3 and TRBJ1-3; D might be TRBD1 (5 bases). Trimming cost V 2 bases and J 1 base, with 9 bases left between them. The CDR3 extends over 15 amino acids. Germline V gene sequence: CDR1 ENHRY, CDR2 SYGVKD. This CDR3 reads CAISESGGSGNTIYF. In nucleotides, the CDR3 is TGTGCCATCAGTGAGAGCGGGGGATCTGGAAACACCATATATTTT.

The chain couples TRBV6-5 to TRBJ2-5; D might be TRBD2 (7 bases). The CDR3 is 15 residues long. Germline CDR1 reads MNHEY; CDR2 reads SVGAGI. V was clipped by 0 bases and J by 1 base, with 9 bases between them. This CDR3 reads CASSYSGGPQETQYF. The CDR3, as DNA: TGTGCCAGCAGTTACTCGGGGGGGCCCCAAGAGACCCAGTACTTC.

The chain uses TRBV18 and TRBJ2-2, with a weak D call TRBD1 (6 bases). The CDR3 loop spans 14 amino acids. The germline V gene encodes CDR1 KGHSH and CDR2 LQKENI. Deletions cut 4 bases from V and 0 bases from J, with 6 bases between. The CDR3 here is CASSQGANTGELFF. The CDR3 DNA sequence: TGTGCCAGCTCACAGGGGGCGAACACCGGGGAGCTGTTTTTT.

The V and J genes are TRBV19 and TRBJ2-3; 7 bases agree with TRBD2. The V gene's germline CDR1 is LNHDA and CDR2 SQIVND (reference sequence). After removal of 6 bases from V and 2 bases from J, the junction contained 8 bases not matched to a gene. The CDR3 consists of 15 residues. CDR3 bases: TGTGCCAGTAGGCGGGCGGGGGTAAACACAGATACGCAGTATTTT. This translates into CASRRAGVNTDTQYF.

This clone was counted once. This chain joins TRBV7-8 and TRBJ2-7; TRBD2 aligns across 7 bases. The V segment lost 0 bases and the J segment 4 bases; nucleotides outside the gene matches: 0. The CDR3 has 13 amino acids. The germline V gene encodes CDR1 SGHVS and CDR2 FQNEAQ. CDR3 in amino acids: CASSLARGYEQYF. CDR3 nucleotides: TGTGCCAGCAGCTTAGCGCGGGGGTACGAGCAGTACTTC.

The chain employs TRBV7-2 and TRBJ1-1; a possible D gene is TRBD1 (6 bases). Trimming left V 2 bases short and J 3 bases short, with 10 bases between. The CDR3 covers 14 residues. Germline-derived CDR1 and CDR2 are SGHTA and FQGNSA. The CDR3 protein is CASSLLGGDTEAFF. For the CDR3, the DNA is TGTGCCAGCAGCTTATTAGGGGGGGACACTGAAGCTTTCTTT. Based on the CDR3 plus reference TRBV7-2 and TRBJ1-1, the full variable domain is GAGVSQSPSNKVTEKGKDVELRCDPISGHTALYWYRQSLGQGLEFLIYFQGNSAPDKSGLPSDRFSAERTGGSVSTLTIQRTQQEDSAVYLCASSLLGGDTEAFFGQGTRLTVV.

Written as DNA, the CDR3 is TGTGCCAGCAGTGATTCGACAGGGGGCGATGAGCAGTTCTTC. This gives the protein CASSDSTGGDEQFF. V gene TRBV6-1 combines with J gene TRBJ2-1; 10 bases match TRBD1. J lost 8 bases, V lost 3 bases, and 4 bases had no gene match. Germline V CDR1 and CDR2: MNHNS, SASEGT. CDR3 length: 14 amino acids.